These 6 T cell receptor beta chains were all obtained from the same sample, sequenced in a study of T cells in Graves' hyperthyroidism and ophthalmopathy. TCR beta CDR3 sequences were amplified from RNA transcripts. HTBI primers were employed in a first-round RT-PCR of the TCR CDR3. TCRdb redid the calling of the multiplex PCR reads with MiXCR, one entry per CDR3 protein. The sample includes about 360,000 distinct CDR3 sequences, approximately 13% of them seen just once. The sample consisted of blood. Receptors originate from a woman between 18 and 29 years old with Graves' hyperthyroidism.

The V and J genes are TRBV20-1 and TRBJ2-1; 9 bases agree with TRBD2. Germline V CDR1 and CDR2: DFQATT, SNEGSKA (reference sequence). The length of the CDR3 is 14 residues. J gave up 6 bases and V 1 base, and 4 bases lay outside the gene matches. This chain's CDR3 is CSARGGGRGNEQFF. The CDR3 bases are TGCAGTGCTAGAGGCGGCGGGAGGGGCAATGAGCAGTTCTTC.

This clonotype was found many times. Here the CDR3 DNA reads TGTGCCAGCAGCCAAGACCGCGTTTATGGCTACACCTTC. Translated, it gives CASSQDRVYGYTF. The genes are TRBV14 and TRBJ1-2; no definite D call. CDR1 is SGHDN and CDR2 is FVKESK in the germline V gene. The CDR3 contains 13 residues. V dropped 0 bases and J dropped 5 bases, with 7 bases sitting between them.

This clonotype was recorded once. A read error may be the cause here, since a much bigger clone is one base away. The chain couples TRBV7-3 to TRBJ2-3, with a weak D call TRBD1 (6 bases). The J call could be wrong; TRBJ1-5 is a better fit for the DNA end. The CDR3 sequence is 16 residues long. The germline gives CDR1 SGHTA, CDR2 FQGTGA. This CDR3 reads CASSPGLAGGQDTQHF. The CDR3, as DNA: TGTGCCAGCAGCCCGGGACTAGCGGGGGGGCAAGATACGCAGCATTTT.

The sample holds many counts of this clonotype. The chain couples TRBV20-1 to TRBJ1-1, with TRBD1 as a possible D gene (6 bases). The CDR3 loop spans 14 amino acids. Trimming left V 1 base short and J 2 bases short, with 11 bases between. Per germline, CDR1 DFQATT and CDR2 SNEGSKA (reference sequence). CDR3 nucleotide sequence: TGCAGTGCTAGAGTGGGGGCAGCAAACACTGAAGCTTTCTTT. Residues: CSARVGAANTEAFF.

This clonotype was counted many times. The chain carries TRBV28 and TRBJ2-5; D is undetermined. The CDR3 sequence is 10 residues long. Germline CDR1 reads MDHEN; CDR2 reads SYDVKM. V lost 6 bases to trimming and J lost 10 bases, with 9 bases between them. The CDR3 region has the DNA TGTGCCAGCAGCACAGAGCACCAGTACTTC. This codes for CASSTEHQYF.

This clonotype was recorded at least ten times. CDR3 nucleotides: TGTGCCAGCTCCTATCAGGGGATGAATCAGCCCCAGCATTTT. Amino acid sequence: CASSYQGMNQPQHF. This chain uses TRBV18 with TRBJ1-5; a possible D gene is TRBD1 (6 bases). The V end was cut by 6 bases, the J end by 4 bases, with 13 bases between. Per germline, CDR1 KGHSH and CDR2 LQKENI. This CDR3 has 14 residues.